These T cell receptor beta chains were read from a single sample in a study of T cells in Graves' hyperthyroidism and ophthalmopathy. TCRdb re-derived calls from the multiplex PCR reads in MiXCR, one entry per CDR3 protein. This sample has hundreds of thousands of distinct CDR3 sequences, with around 15% found just once. The specimen sequenced was blood. Receptors originate from a woman in her twenties or thirties with Graves' hyperthyroidism. Each CDR3 is given with its conserved first and last residue. A D gene is named only where the DNA matches it firmly. Some rows mark clone size as missing; the rest say once, few, many or name a class of expanded clone.

v_call	d_call	clone_size	j_call	cdr3_nt	cdr3_aa
TRBV2	NA	NA	TRBJ2-5	TGTGCCAGCAGTGAAGGGGGCACAGAGACCCAGTACTTC	CASSEGGTETQYF
TRBV27	TRBD2	many	TRBJ2-5	TGTGCCAGCAGTTTTCAGGGAGGGTCTGAGACCCAGTACTTC	CASSFQGGSETQYF
TRBV12-3/TRBV12-4	NA	many	TRBJ1-1	TGTGCCAGCAGTTTAGATTGGGGAGCTTTCTTT	CASSLDWGAFF
TRBV9	NA	NA	TRBJ2-5	TGTGCCAGCAGCGTATCCCCCCAAGAGACCCAGTACTTC	CASSVSPQETQYF
TRBV2	NA	many	TRBJ1-4	TGTGCCAGCAGTGGAGGGCTTAATGAAAAACTGTTTTTT	CASSGGLNEKLFF
TRBV20-1	TRBD2	many	TRBJ2-3	TGCAGTGCCGTTGAACTAGCGGGAGCGAGGGCGGATACGCAGTATTTT	CSAVELAGARADTQYF
TRBV5-1	NA	NA	TRBJ2-5	TGCGCCAGCAGTCGAACAGGAGCCGCCGGGACCCAGTACTTC	CASSRTGAAGTQYF
TRBV7-9	TRBD2	many	TRBJ2-3	TGTGCCAGCAGCCCGTTAGCGGGAGAGGGTGTGGATACGCAGTATTTT	CASSPLAGEGVDTQYF
TRBV13	TRBD1	many	TRBJ2-7	TGTGCCAGCAGCGCGGACAGGGGTTATGACGAGCAGTACTTC	CASSADRGYDEQYF
TRBV5-1	NA	few	TRBJ2-1	TGCGCCAGCAGCTTGGGACCTACCCCGAACAATGAGCAGTTCTTC	CASSLGPTPNNEQFF
TRBV5-1	NA	NA	TRBJ1-5	TGCGCCAGCAGCTTCCAACCAAACACAGGGTCAACTAATCAGCCCCAGCATTTT	CASSFQPNTGSTNQPQHF
TRBV6-2/TRBV6-3	NA	few	TRBJ2-1	TGTGCCAGCAGTTACAGGGCGGTCTACAATGAGCAGTTCTTC	CASSYRAVYNEQFF
TRBV20-1	TRBD2	NA	TRBJ2-3	TGCAGTGCTAGAAGACTAGCGGGAGAGTGGGATACGCAGTATTTT	CSARRLAGEWDTQYF
TRBV6-1	NA	NA	TRBJ2-7	TGTGCCAGCAGTCTGGACGGAAACTACGAGCAGTACTTC	CASSLDGNYEQYF
TRBV4-3	NA	many	TRBJ2-7	TGCGCCAGCAGCCAAGATTTAGAGTACGAGCAGTACTTC	CASSQDLEYEQYF
TRBV20-1	NA	NA	TRBJ1-2	TGCAGTGCTAGAGAAACAGCTACTGGCTACACCTTC	CSARETATGYTF
TRBV29-1	NA	few	TRBJ1-1	TGCAGCGGGGGAGAGAGGGGCTACACTGAAGCTTTCTTT	CSGGERGYTEAFF
TRBV28	TRBD1	NA	TRBJ2-2	TGTGCCAGCAGTCCCGGGACAGGGAGGAGAACCGGGGAGCTGTTTTTT	CASSPGTGRRTGELFF
TRBV28	NA	NA	TRBJ1-2	TGTGCCAGCAGTTCCCCCGGGGGGGGTGAAAGTTATGGCTACACCTTC	CASSSPGGGESYGYTF
TRBV6-2/TRBV6-3	TRBD1	NA	TRBJ2-7	TGTGCCAGCAGTTACGAGACAGGGGACGAGCAGTACTTC	CASSYETGDEQYF
TRBV11-3	NA	once	TRBJ2-5	TGTGCCAGCAGCTTAGATCCTCGGGGGGCCGAGACCCAGTACTTC	CASSLDPRGAETQYF
TRBV6-1	NA	few	TRBJ2-4	TGTGCCAGCAAACCGGACGGGAGAAACATTCAGTACTTC	CASKPDGRNIQYF
TRBV28	TRBD2	many	TRBJ2-7	TGTGCCAGCTCGACGCCGGGACTAGGGAGGTACGAGCAGTACTTC	CASSTPGLGRYEQYF
TRBV28	NA	many	TRBJ1-3	TGTGCCAGCACGGGAGGGGTAAGATCTGGAAACACCATATATTTT	CASTGGVRSGNTIYF
TRBV30	TRBD2	NA	TRBJ2-2	TGTGCCTGGAGTGTACTAGCGGCTGCGAACACCGGGGAGCTGTTTTTT	CAWSVLAAANTGELFF
TRBV6-2/TRBV6-3	NA	many	TRBJ2-7	TGTGCCAGCAACTCCGGGACCTCGGGGGAGGAGCAGTACTTC	CASNSGTSGEEQYF
TRBV28	TRBD2	many	TRBJ2-3	TGTACTAGCGGGAGGAGCACAGATACGCAGTATTTT	CTSGRSTDTQYF
TRBV30	NA	NA	TRBJ1-2	TGTGCCTGGAGTGAGGAGATAATTAACTATGGCTACACCTTC	CAWSEEIINYGYTF
TRBV6-2/TRBV6-3	NA	many	TRBJ2-7	TGTGCCAGCAGTTACGGGGTGGCCTCAACCTACGAGCAGTACTTC	CASSYGVASTYEQYF
TRBV20-1	NA	NA	TRBJ2-5	TGCAGTGCCCAGGGTCAAGAGACCCAGTACTTC	CSAQGQETQYF
TRBV10-3	TRBD2	many	TRBJ2-3	TGTGCCACGGCGACTAGCGGGAGTACCGGCACAGATACGCAGTATTTT	CATATSGSTGTDTQYF
TRBV5-1	NA	NA	TRBJ2-2	TGCGCCAGCAGCCTTCTAAGAGCAGGGGACACCGGGGAGCTGTTTTTT	CASSLLRAGDTGELFF
TRBV9	NA	many	TRBJ2-5	TGTGCCAGCAGCGTAGGAGGATGGCAGGAGACCCAGTACTTC	CASSVGGWQETQYF
TRBV9	NA	few	TRBJ2-1	TGTGCCAGCAGCGTAGTAGTGAATTACAATGAGCAGTTCTTC	CASSVVVNYNEQFF
TRBV6-5	NA	many	TRBJ1-1	TGTGCCAGCAGTTACATGCAGGTCACTGAAGCTTTCTTT	CASSYMQVTEAFF
TRBV11-2	NA	few	TRBJ2-2	TGTGCCAGCAGCTTAGGACTCTCGAGCACCGGGGAGCTGTTTTTT	CASSLGLSSTGELFF
TRBV6-1	NA	NA	TRBJ2-7	TGTGCCAGCAGTCCCGGGGCGAGCTATTACGAGCAGTACTTC	CASSPGASYYEQYF
TRBV30	TRBD2	few	TRBJ2-3	TGTGCCTGGAGTGTGGGTGGGAGGGCGGCAGATACGCAGTATTTT	CAWSVGGRAADTQYF